A selection of T cell receptor beta chains follows, all from one sample in a study of blood T cell repertoires in COVID-19. Sequenced by immunoSEQ multiplex PCR; TCRdb stores in-frame clones only, minus some. Among 300,000 to 400,000 clones, around 87% were seen once, and the ten largest hold around 0.97%. Material: PBMCs or T cells enriched from blood (not recorded which). The receptors here all came from a woman aged 25 to 39 with acute COVID-19. CDR3s include the opening cysteine and the closing phenylalanine or tryptophan. Each record gives: V gene, D gene, clone size, CDR3 length, J gene, CDR3 DNA, CDR3 protein. D genes are given only for firm matches. Clone size is stated in some rows and not others, as once, few, many or a class when expanded.

TRBV5-1,NA,once,14,TRBJ2-6,TGCGCCAGCAGCTCCAACTCTGGGGCCAACGTCCTGACTTTC,CASSSNSGANVLTF
TRBV6-5,NA,NA,15,TRBJ2-7,TGTGCCAGCAGGCCAGCTAGCCTAACCATTTGGGAGCAGTACTTC,CASRPASLTIWEQYF
TRBV10-2,TRBD2,NA,15,TRBJ2-3,TGCGCCAGCAGGACTAGCGGGGGGGCGCGGGATACGCAGTATTTT,CASRTSGGARDTQYF
TRBV7-2,NA,NA,15,TRBJ1-5,TGTGCCAGCAGCTTAGAGGGACATAGCAATCAGCCCCAGCATTTT,CASSLEGHSNQPQHF
TRBV24-1,NA,once,14,TRBJ1-2,TGTGCCACCAGTGATTTTAACAGGGCGGCTGGCTACACCTTC,CATSDFNRAAGYTF
TRBV28,NA,NA,15,TRBJ1-1,TGTGCCAGCAGTTTATCAGAGGGCTTGAACACTGAAGCTTTCTTT,CASSLSEGLNTEAFF
TRBV6-5,NA,NA,15,TRBJ1-1,TGTGCCAGCAGTTACACCGGAAGGCGGGGCACTGAAGCTTTCTTT,CASSYTGRRGTEAFF
TRBV4-1,NA,NA,16,TRBJ2-1,TGCGCCAGCAGCCAAGCCACCGGACTACGTTACAATGAGCAGTTCTTC,CASSQATGLRYNEQFF
TRBV7-8,NA,NA,14,TRBJ1-3,TGTGCCAGCAGCTTTACAGGGCTTGGAAACACCATATATTTT,CASSFTGLGNTIYF
TRBV12-3/TRBV12-4,TRBD1,NA,12,TRBJ1-1,TGTGCCAGCACCCTCCGGGGACAGGAAGCTTTCTTT,CASTLRGQEAFF
TRBV29-1,NA,NA,13,TRBJ2-7,TGCAGCGCCGGGTCGGGAGTTTCCTACGAGCAGTACTTC,CSAGSGVSYEQYF
TRBV19,NA,NA,14,TRBJ1-6,TGTGCCAGTAGTATTGTTCGGCAGGGTTCACCCCTCCACTTT,CASSIVRQGSPLHF
TRBV5-1,NA,few,12,TRBJ1-2,TGCGCCAGCAGCTTGGACTCCTATGGCTACACCTTC,CASSLDSYGYTF
TRBV5-5,NA,NA,14,TRBJ1-1,TGTGCCAGCAGCTTGGGACAGTCGAACACTGAAGCTTTCTTT,CASSLGQSNTEAFF
TRBV19,NA,NA,13,TRBJ1-1,TGTGCCAGTAGTATCGGACAGTACGCTGAAGCTTTCTTT,CASSIGQYAEAFF
TRBV2,TRBD2,NA,15,TRBJ2-1,TGTGCCAGCAGTGCCGGGACTAGGTTTCCCAATGAGCAGTTCTTC,CASSAGTRFPNEQFF
TRBV5-1,TRBD1,NA,12,TRBJ1-1,TGCGCCAGCAGCCAAACAGGGGCTGAAGCTTTCTTT,CASSQTGAEAFF
TRBV12-3/TRBV12-4,NA,NA,13,TRBJ1-6,TGTGCCAGCCGCTGGGCCTCCAATTCACCCCTCCACTTT,CASRWASNSPLHF
TRBV19,NA,NA,15,TRBJ2-1,TGTGCCAGTAGTATTGTAGGACACCCGAACAATGAGCAGTTCTTC,CASSIVGHPNNEQFF
TRBV29-1,NA,NA,12,TRBJ1-5,TGCAGCGTTGAGAGCGGCGATACAGTTCAGCATTTT,CSVESGDTVQHF
TRBV7-9,NA,once,13,TRBJ1-2,TGTGCCAGCAGCTTAGAACAGGGATTTGGCTACACCTTC,CASSLEQGFGYTF
TRBV19,NA,NA,16,TRBJ1-3,TGTGCCAGTAGTATCCAAGGACTCACCTCTGGAAACACCATATATTTT,CASSIQGLTSGNTIYF
TRBV30,TRBD1,NA,15,TRBJ1-1,TGTGCCTGGAGTAGTGGGACAGGGGGTTACACTGAAGCTTTCTTT,CAWSSGTGGYTEAFF
TRBV18,NA,NA,16,TRBJ1-1,TGTGCCAGCTCACCAATTCAGGGCGGGGGAAACACTGAAGCTTTCTTT,CASSPIQGGGNTEAFF
TRBV7-2,TRBD1,NA,15,TRBJ1-2,TGTGCCAGCAGCGAGTACAGGGGGCTTAACTATGGCTACACCTTC,CASSEYRGLNYGYTF
TRBV5-1,NA,NA,16,TRBJ2-6,TGCGCCAGCAGCAAACCCCACACGAACGGGGCCAACGTCCTGACTTTC,CASSKPHTNGANVLTF
TRBV3-1/TRBV3-2,NA,once,14,TRBJ2-4,TGTGCCAGCAGCCTGACAGGGACTTTAGACATTCAGTACTTC,CASSLTGTLDIQYF
TRBV19,NA,few,14,TRBJ2-2,TGTGCCAGTGTTAAACAGGGCGACACCGGGGAGCTGTTTTTT,CASVKQGDTGELFF
TRBV12-5,TRBD2,NA,18,TRBJ2-3,TGTGCTAGTGGTCTGGGACTAGCGGGGGGGTTAGGCACAGATACGCAGTATTTT,CASGLGLAGGLGTDTQYF
TRBV3-1/TRBV3-2,NA,NA,14,TRBJ2-5,TGTGCCAGCAGCCTCAGGGGTGGGCAAGAGACCCAGTACTTC,CASSLRGGQETQYF
TRBV5-6,TRBD2,NA,15,TRBJ2-7,TGTGCCAGCAGCCGAATGGGACTAGAACTGCATGAGCAGTACTTC,CASSRMGLELHEQYF
TRBV21-1,NA,NA,16,TRBJ2-2,TGTGCCAGCAGCCGGGTGCGGGACAGGTCGACCGGGGAGCTGTTTTTT,CASSRVRDRSTGELFF
TRBV18,NA,NA,14,TRBJ1-3,TGTGCCAGCTCACGGACAGATTCTGGAAACACCATATATTTT,CASSRTDSGNTIYF
TRBV7-2,TRBD1,few,15,TRBJ1-4,TGTGCCAGCAGCTTATTCCCGGGACAGGGTGAAAAACTGTTTTTT,CASSLFPGQGEKLFF
TRBV6-5,TRBD1,NA,14,TRBJ1-6,TGTGCCAGCACCCTAGACAGGGAGGCTTCACCCCTCCACTTT,CASTLDREASPLHF
TRBV19,NA,NA,16,TRBJ1-5,TGTGCCAGTAGTAAAAGGATCACACCAGGAAATCAGCCCCAGCATTTT,CASSKRITPGNQPQHF
TRBV3-1/TRBV3-2,TRBD1,NA,18,TRBJ1-1,TGTGCCAGCAGCCAAGTTCACAACAGGGGGTACCCTCGGACTGAAGCTTTCTTT,CASSQVHNRGYPRTEAFF
TRBV27,TRBD2,NA,15,TRBJ2-1,TGTGCCAGCAGTATCAGCGGGAGCTCCTACAATGAGCAGTTCTTC,CASSISGSSYNEQFF
TRBV4-3,NA,NA,15,TRBJ1-2,TGCGCCAGCAGCCCCGAGGCGGGGACCCACTATGGCTACACCTTC,CASSPEAGTHYGYTF
TRBV5-1,TRBD1,NA,15,TRBJ1-1,TGCGCCAGCAGCTTGGACCTAACAGGGGGAGGTTCAGCTTTCTTT,CASSLDLTGGGSAFF
TRBV7-2,TRBD1,NA,15,TRBJ2-7,TGTGCCAGCAGACGGGACAGGGAATCAACCTACGAGCAGTACTTC,CASRRDRESTYEQYF
TRBV20-1,NA,NA,15,TRBJ1-6,TGCAGTGCTAGTATGGGGAGCTCCTATAATTCACCCCTCCACTTT,CSASMGSSYNSPLHF
TRBV27,NA,NA,13,TRBJ1-1,TGTGCCAGCAGTTTACAGGGCGGCACTGAAGCTTTCTTT,CASSLQGGTEAFF
TRBV5-1,NA,NA,15,TRBJ1-3,TGCGCCAGCAGCTTTGGCAGGGTCGGAGGAAACACCATATATTTT,CASSFGRVGGNTIYF
TRBV5-1,TRBD2,NA,19,TRBJ2-7,TGCGCCAGCAGCTCCGGACGGGTGCGGGGGGTGAACGAACCTTACGAGCAGTACTTC,CASSSGRVRGVNEPYEQYF
TRBV27,NA,NA,15,TRBJ1-6,TGTGCCAGCAGTGACGGGGGATTGTTTGATTCACCCCTCCACTTT,CASSDGGLFDSPLHF
TRBV19,NA,NA,14,TRBJ1-1,TGTGCCAGTTCGACCGGGATGGATCAGACTGAAGCTTTCTTT,CASSTGMDQTEAFF
TRBV2,NA,NA,13,TRBJ1-2,TGTGCCAGCAGTGAGGGGGGGGCCTATGGCTACACCTTC,CASSEGGAYGYTF
TRBV9,TRBD1,NA,15,TRBJ1-2,TGTGCCAGCAGCAGAACTACAGGGGCTAACTATGGCTACACCTTC,CASSRTTGANYGYTF
TRBV27,TRBD1,NA,15,TRBJ1-2,TGTGCCAGCCGGCTCCTGGGACAGTTCGGCCTTGGCTACACCTTC,CASRLLGQFGLGYTF
TRBV9,NA,NA,14,TRBJ1-1,TGTGCCAGCAGCGTAGACGAGTTGTCAACTGAAGCTTTCTTT,CASSVDELSTEAFF
TRBV4-1,NA,NA,16,TRBJ1-2,TGCGCCAGCAGCCCAAAAGGGGGGGACTCTCCCTATGGCTACACCTTC,CASSPKGGDSPYGYTF
TRBV30,NA,NA,12,TRBJ1-5,TGTGCCTGGAGTACTCGAAATCAGCCCCAGCATTTT,CAWSTRNQPQHF
TRBV7-9,TRBD1,NA,17,TRBJ1-5,TGTGCCAGCAGCCCCTTGGGGGACAGAGCCACTAATCAGCCCCAGCATTTT,CASSPLGDRATNQPQHF
TRBV2,NA,few,13,TRBJ2-5,TGTGCCAGCAGTGATGTGGGGAGGGAGACCCAGTACTTC,CASSDVGRETQYF
TRBV5-1,TRBD2,NA,17,TRBJ2-1,TGCGCCAGCAGCTTCGGCGGGACTAGCGGGGTCTACAATGAGCAGTTCTTC,CASSFGGTSGVYNEQFF
TRBV3-1/TRBV3-2,TRBD1,NA,14,TRBJ1-6,TGTGCCAGCGGGACAGGGGGGCATAATTCACCCCTCCACTTT,CASGTGGHNSPLHF
TRBV28,NA,NA,16,TRBJ1-1,TGTGCCAGCAGCCAAGGGGGGGGCGCGTGGTACACTGAAGCTTTCTTT,CASSQGGGAWYTEAFF
TRBV5-6,TRBD2,NA,15,TRBJ2-1,TGTGCCAGCAGCCCATGGACTAGTGGTAAAGGTGAGCAGTTCTTC,CASSPWTSGKGEQFF
TRBV7-7,TRBD1,few,16,TRBJ2-3,TGTGCCAGCAGCTTAAGACTACAGGGGGCTGGAGATACGCAGTATTTT,CASSLRLQGAGDTQYF